The clone carrying this T cell receptor (beta chain) was seen ten or more times. This CDR3 spans 15 amino acids. The germline V gene encodes CDR1 MNHEY and CDR2 SMNVEV (reference sequence). J lost 4 bases, V lost 4 bases, and 8 bases had no gene match. This sample was included in a study of blood T cells in healthy people across ages. Using a J-beta primer mix together with a sample-barcoded 5' primer, a second PCR was run for about 6 to 12 cycles. MiXCR was run by TCRdb on the 5' RACE reads, yielding one entry per CDR3 protein. Of some 930,000 distinct CDR3 sequences listed, around 29% are singletons. The same data also went into a second study, on T cells of mothers and their children.

The TCR sequence derives from a woman aged 40 to 49 in good health. The specimen sequenced was blood. The chain links TRBV27 to TRBJ2-7, with TRBD1 matching over 9 bases. CDR3 protein: CASSSPGQGWYEQYF. The CDR3 DNA reads as TGTGCCAGCAGTTCCCCGGGACAGGGTTGGTACGAGCAGTACTTC.